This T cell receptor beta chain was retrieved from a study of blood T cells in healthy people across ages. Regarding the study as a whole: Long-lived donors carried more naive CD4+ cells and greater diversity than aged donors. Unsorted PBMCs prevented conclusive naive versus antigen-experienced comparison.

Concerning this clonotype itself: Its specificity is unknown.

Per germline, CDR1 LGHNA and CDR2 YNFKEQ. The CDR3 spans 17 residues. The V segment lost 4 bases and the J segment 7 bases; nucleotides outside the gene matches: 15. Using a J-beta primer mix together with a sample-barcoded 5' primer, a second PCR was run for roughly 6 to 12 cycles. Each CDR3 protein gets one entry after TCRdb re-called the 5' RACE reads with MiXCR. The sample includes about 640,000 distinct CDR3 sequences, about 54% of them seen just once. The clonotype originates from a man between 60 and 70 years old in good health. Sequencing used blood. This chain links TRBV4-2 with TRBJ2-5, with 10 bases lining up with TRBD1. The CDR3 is CASSPSTPGQGTGTQYF. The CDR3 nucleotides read TGTGCCAGCAGCCCGTCTACACCGGGACAGGGGACCGGGACCCAGTACTTC.